The 21 T cell receptor beta chains below come from one sample, sequenced in a study of cytomegalovirus exposure and HLA in healthy donors. The PCR contained 60 Vbeta and 13 Jbeta primers. The data were produced by immunoSEQ multiplex PCR, yet TCRdb's version contains in-frame clones alone and is incomplete. The sample lists around 55,000 clones; around 79% were seen once. Input material: PBMCs. The receptors here all came from a female donor in good health and CMV-seronegative.

For the CDR3, the DNA is TGTGCCAGCAGCTTAGCGGGGAGGGGCGGAAATTCACCCCTCCACTTT. This gives the protein CASSLAGRGGNSPLHF. V gene TRBV7-8 combines with J gene TRBJ1-6; weak D call: TRBD1 (5 bases). V shed 0 bases and J shed 7 bases, with 13 bases lying between them. CDR1 and CDR2 (germline): SGHVS, FQNEAQ. The CDR3 totals 16 residues.

This clone was seen once. The rearrangement joins TRBV4-1 to TRBJ2-1; D is ambiguous. Trimming cost V 0 bases and J 5 bases, with 5 bases left between them. Germline lookup yields CDR1 MGHRA and CDR2 YSYEKL. The CDR3 is made up of 13 amino acids. The CDR3 nucleotides read TGCGCCAGCAGCCAAGATCAGGACAATGAGCAGTTCTTC. Translation gives CASSQDQDNEQFF.

This clone was seen once. The chain has TRBV5-1 and TRBJ2-7; 7 bases are shared with TRBD1. CDR1 SGHRS and CDR2 YFSETQ come from the germline V gene. CDR3 length equals 18 residues. V lost 3 bases to trimming and J lost 3 bases; unmatched junction nucleotides: 18. The CDR3 protein is CASSSERRLRDSDYEQYF. CDR3 in DNA: TGCGCCAGCAGCTCGGAGAGGCGACTCCGGGACAGCGACTACGAGCAGTACTTC.

J is TRBJ1-6 and V is TRBV6-1; TRBD1 matches 8 bases. The CDR3 covers 15 residues. The V and J ends lost 6 bases and 7 bases, in that order; junction bases with no gene match: 8. Germline V gene lookup returns CDR1 MNHNS and CDR2 SASEGT. This CDR3 is CASSPQGARNSPLHF. CDR3 nucleotides: TGTGCCAGCAGCCCCCAGGGGGCGAGAAATTCACCCCTCCACTTT.

The rearrangement joins TRBV9 to TRBJ1-2; 7 bases agree with TRBD1. Germline V gene sequence: CDR1 SGDLS, CDR2 YYNGEE. There are 18 residues in the CDR3. Trimming at V came to 3 bases and at J to 4 bases, leaving 18 bases not matched to a gene. As DNA, the CDR3 is TGTGCCAGCAGCGCTACAGGGGCCTCAACTTTCAGCGTCTATGGCTACACCTTC. Translation: CASSATGASTFSVYGYTF.

This chain connects TRBV6-4 to TRBJ2-5; perhaps TRBD1 as D (6 bases). Germline assignment: CDR1 MRHNA and CDR2 SNTAGT. The CDR3 contains 13 residues. Trimming took 4 bases from V and 4 from J, leaving 10 bases between them. CDR3 nucleotide sequence: TGTGCCAGCAGTGCCACAGGGTCAGAGACCCAGTACTTC. Amino acids: CASSATGSETQYF.

The V gene is TRBV19, the J gene TRBJ2-2; 7 bases are shared with TRBD2. The junction had 4 bases not matched to a gene; V was cut back by 8 bases and J by 1 base. The CDR3 spans 14 residues. Germline V CDR1 and CDR2: LNHDA, SQIVND (reference sequence). CDR3 region: CASGSGGNTGELFF. As DNA, the CDR3 is TGTGCCAGTGGGTCGGGAGGGAACACCGGGGAGCTGTTTTTT.

This clone was seen a few times. V gene TRBV11-1 combines with J gene TRBJ2-7, with 9 bases lining up with TRBD2. This CDR3 spans 15 amino acids. The germline gives CDR1 SGHAT, CDR2 FQDESV (reference sequence). Unmatched junction bases numbered 6, after V lost 1 base and J lost 5 bases. The CDR3 loop is CASSLGGRAWDEQYF. In DNA, the CDR3 is TGTGCCAGCAGCTTAGGCGGGAGGGCCTGGGACGAGCAGTACTTC. The full variable domain, in which reference TRBV11-1 and TRBJ2-7 provide the parts outside the CDR3, is EAEVAQSPRYKITEKSQAVAFWCDPISGHATLYWYRQILGQGPELLVQFQDESVVDDSQLPKDRFSAERLKGVDSTLKIQPAELGDSAMYLCASSLGGRAWDEQYFGPGTRLTVT.

The chain combines TRBV19 with TRBJ2-1; 8 nucleotides align to TRBD2. Unmatched junction bases numbered 7, after V lost 0 bases and J lost 6 bases. The CDR3 extends over 16 amino acids. CDR1 is LNHDA, CDR2 SQIVND, per germline (reference sequence). In nucleotides, the CDR3 is TGTGCCAGTAGTATAGATCGAGCGGGAGTACCCAATGAGCAGTTCTTC. It yields the protein CASSIDRAGVPNEQFF. Full variable domain (missing parts from reference TRBV19 and TRBJ2-1): DGGITQSPKYLFRKEGQNVTLSCEQNLNHDAMYWYRQDPGQGLRLIYYSQIVNDFQKGDIAEGYSVSREKKESFPLTVTSAQKNPTAFYLCASSIDRAGVPNEQFFGPGTRLTVL.

The gene calls are TRBV28 and TRBJ2-7; TRBD2 matches at 7 bases. The CDR3 has 14 amino acids. Germline CDR1 is MDHEN and CDR2 is SYDVKM. V shed 8 bases and J 3 bases; nucleotides not matched to a gene: 10. CDR3 in amino acids: CASHQRGGLYEQYF. The DNA for the CDR3 is TGTGCCAGCCACCAGAGGGGAGGGCTCTACGAGCAGTACTTC. Full variable domain (outside the CDR3, taken from reference TRBV28 and TRBJ2-7): DVKVTQSSRYLVKRTGEKVFLECVQDMDHENMFWYRQDPGLGLRLIYFSYDVKMKEKGDIPEGYSVSREKKERFSLILESASTNQTSMYLCASHQRGGLYEQYFGPGTRLTVT.

The genes are TRBV5-6 and TRBJ1-2; D is uncertain. Germline assignment: CDR1 SGHDT and CDR2 YYEEEE. The CDR3 sequence is 16 residues long. V shed 2 bases and J shed 0 bases, with 14 bases lying between them. This CDR3 is CASSFIGAQTNYGYTF. CDR3 nucleotides: TGTGCCAGCAGCTTTATCGGCGCACAGACTAACTATGGCTACACCTTC.

This rearrangement joins TRBV5-1 to TRBJ2-3, with TRBD1 identical over 10 bases. The CDR3 has 15 amino acids. V trimming: 4 bases; J trimming: 4 bases; junction bases outside the gene matches: 6. CDR1 is SGHRS, CDR2 YFSETQ, per germline. CDR3 protein: CASSVGQGGPDTQYF. CDR3 coding DNA: TGCGCCAGCAGCGTAGGACAGGGGGGTCCAGATACGCAGTATTTT. Supplemented by reference TRBV5-1 and TRBJ2-3, the full variable domain reads KAGVTQTPRYLIKTRGQQVTLSCSPISGHRSVSWYQQTPGQGLQFLFEYFSETQRNKGNFPGRFSGRQFSNSRSEMNVSTLELGDSALYLCASSVGQGGPDTQYFGPGTRLTVL.

The rearrangement joins TRBV19 to TRBJ2-2; possibly TRBD1 for D (6 bases). The V end lost 4 bases, the J end lost 6 bases, and 6 bases lay between the germline ends. The CDR3 has 12 residues. The germline CDR1 and CDR2 sequences are LNHDA and SQIVND (reference sequence). The DNA of the CDR3 is TGTGCCAGTAGTAACAGGGCCGGGGAGCTGTTTTTT. Amino acid sequence: CASSNRAGELFF. The variable domain in full, completed from reference TRBV19 and TRBJ2-2, reads DGGITQSPKYLFRKEGQNVTLSCEQNLNHDAMYWYRQDPGQGLRLIYYSQIVNDFQKGDIAEGYSVSREKKESFPLTVTSAQKNPTAFYLCASSNRAGELFFGEGSRLTVL.

Only a few counts were recorded for this clone. V gene TRBV2 combines with J gene TRBJ2-1, with 10 bases fitting TRBD1. Unmatched junction bases numbered 20, after V lost 6 bases and J lost 15 bases. CDR1 and CDR2 from the germline V gene are SNHLY and FYNNEI. There are 16 residues in the CDR3. CDR3 sequence reads: CASRILTGTGAPVPFF. Written as DNA, the CDR3 is TGTGCCAGCAGGATATTAACCGGGACAGGGGCCCCAGTTCCGTTCTTC.

The CDR3 DNA reads TGCGCCAGCAGCGGACAAGGGACAGGGGGCTCCGGGGAGCTGTTTTTT. The encoded protein is CASSGQGTGGSGELFF. The chain uses TRBV5-1 and TRBJ2-2; 12 positions match TRBD1. The CDR3 extends over 16 amino acids. Germline CDR1 SGHRS, CDR2 YFSETQ. Trimming removed 4 bases from V and 6 bases from J; junction bases left unmatched: 7.

V and J are TRBV27 and TRBJ1-1; the D gene is possibly TRBD1 (6 bases). This CDR3 comprises 17 residues. Germline CDR1 MNHEY, CDR2 SMNVEV (reference sequence). V was pared by 5 bases and J by 0 bases, with 19 bases between. CDR3 sequence: CASSPPDSQRMNTEAFF. CDR3 in DNA: TGTGCCAGCAGTCCGCCGGACAGCCAGAGAATGAACACTGAAGCTTTCTTT.

The rearrangement links TRBV27 to TRBJ2-1, with 8 positions matching TRBD2. Germline-derived CDR1 and CDR2 are MNHEY and SMNVEV (reference sequence). The J segment lost 2 bases and the V segment lost 6 bases, leaving 6 bases of the junction unmatched. The CDR3 is 15 amino acids. CDR3: CASSPGRGPYNEQFF. The CDR3 DNA reads as TGTGCCAGCAGCCCCGGGAGGGGCCCCTACAATGAGCAGTTCTTC.

V is TRBV6-5 and J is TRBJ1-6; 7 bases fit TRBD1. Germline V CDR1 and CDR2: MNHEY, SVGAGI. CDR3 length: 12 residues. Unmatched junction bases numbered 3, after V lost 6 bases and J lost 10 bases. The CDR3 protein is CASSKDRSPLHF. CDR3 nucleotide sequence: TGTGCCAGCAGCAAGGACAGGTCACCCCTCCACTTT.

CDR3 coding DNA: TGTGCCAGCTCACCAGAGATAGCTCAGGGAAGGACCCAGTACTTC. The encoded protein is CASSPEIAQGRTQYF. The rearrangement links TRBV18 to TRBJ2-5; TRBD1 might be the D (5 bases). Germline-derived CDR1 and CDR2 are KGHSH and LQKENI. The CDR3 extends over 15 amino acids. V dropped 2 bases and J dropped 7 bases, with 17 bases sitting between them.

This clone was counted between two and nine times. The chain recombines TRBV27 with TRBJ2-5; the D gene is possibly TRBD2 (6 bases). The J call may be faulty, since TRBJ2-7 better matches the DNA end. The germline CDR1 and CDR2 sequences are MNHEY and SMNVEV (reference sequence). The CDR3 sequence is 14 residues long. This CDR3 is CASSFVSGVYEQYF. The CDR3 nucleotides read TGTGCCAGCAGTTTTGTTTCGGGGGTCTACGAGCAGTACTTC.

The genes are TRBV7-2 and TRBJ2-2; D ambiguous. Germline V gene lookup returns CDR1 SGHTA and CDR2 FQGNSA. CDR3 length: 13 residues. V lost 5 bases, J lost 13 bases, and 17 bases lay in between. The CDR3 here is CASSPTSESRLFF. In DNA, the CDR3 is TGTGCCAGCAGCCCCACCAGCGAAAGTCGGCTGTTTTTT.